The 29 T cell receptor beta chains given below trace back to one sample, sequenced in a study of spatial heterogeneity in lung cancer (dated by TCRdb to about 2019). General findings and caveats noted by the study authors: The number of expanded intratumoral alpha and beta TCRs correlated with the tumor nonsynonymous mutation count.

The time point label on this specimen signifies: sample taken at primary tumor resection. Antigen specificity for these receptors is unknown. Libraries were made using 5' RACE. Sequenced using a NextSeq 500. TCRdb reanalyzed the raw reads on its own, using fastp at Q25 for trimming and MiXCR for clone calling, and kept in-frame beta chains. Here each entry gathers all rows of one CDR3 protein and keeps the most common genes and DNA. Present in this sample are 7,000 or so distinct CDR3 sequences, around 6.7% of which were seen just once. The ten largest clones represent around 8% of the sample. The sample here was lung tumor tissue, taken at surgery. These receptors came from a male donor with early-stage non-small cell lung cancer.

By share, this clonotype counts as medium-sized. The rearrangement uses TRBV20-1 and TRBJ2-5, with D perhaps matching TRBD2 (6 bases). The CDR3 is 15 amino acids. The germline V gene has CDR1 DFQATT and CDR2 SNEGSKA (reference sequence). V gave up 5 bases and J gave up 2 bases, with 18 bases separating them. The CDR3 spells CSARPGGRIQETQYF. CDR3 coding DNA: TGCAGTGCTCGCCCCGGGGGAAGAATACAAGAGACCCAGTACTTC.

This clonotype was found many times. V usage is TRBV2 and J usage is TRBJ2-2, with no clear D. In germline, CDR1 is SNHLY, CDR2 FYNNEI. The germline V and J ends were trimmed by 2 bases and 0 bases, with 10 bases remaining between them. The CDR3 is 16 amino acids. CDR3 bases: TGTGCCAGCAGTGAATGGGCAGCCGCGAACACCGGGGAGCTGTTTTTT. It translates to CASSEWAAANTGELFF.

This clonotype was picked up many times. The DNA of the CDR3 is TGTGCCATCTTGGCCGGGCTTCAAGAGACCCAGTACTTC. Translation: CAILAGLQETQYF. The chain uses TRBV10-3 and TRBJ2-5, with D uncertain. The V gene lost 8 bases and the J gene lost 2 bases, with 12 bases spanning the gap. CDR3 length equals 13 residues. Germline V gene data show CDR1 as ENHRY and CDR2 as SYGVKD.

The sample holds many counts of this clonotype. The V gene is TRBV19, the J gene TRBJ2-1; D might be TRBD2 (5 bases). The CDR3 runs to 14 residues. V shed 5 bases and J shed 2 bases, with 10 bases lying between them. Germline V gene lookup returns CDR1 LNHDA and CDR2 SQIVND (reference sequence). The CDR3 region has the DNA TGTGCCAGTAGTCCCGGGGAAACCTACAATGAGCAGTTCTTC. Translated: CASSPGETYNEQFF. The full variable domain, completed using reference TRBV19 and TRBJ2-1, is DGGITQSPKYLFRKEGQNVTLSCEQNLNHDAMYWYRQDPGQGLRLIYYSQIVNDFQKGDIAEGYSVSREKKESFPLTVTSAQKNPTAFYLCASSPGETYNEQFFGPGTRLTVL.

This clonotype was seen many times. The chain is built from TRBV7-2 and TRBJ2-4; 8 bases line up with TRBD2. Germline assignment: CDR1 SGHTA and CDR2 FQGNSA. The CDR3 extends over 14 amino acids. J was trimmed by 8 bases and V by 4 bases; bases with no gene match: 7. The CDR3 spells CASSSTGTRDIQYF. The CDR3 DNA reads as TGTGCCAGCAGCTCAACCGGGACTAGAGACATTCAGTACTTC.

The gene calls are TRBV7-2 and TRBJ2-7, with 7 bases lining up with TRBD2. The CDR3 spans 13 residues. J gave up 4 bases and V 5 bases, and 5 bases lay outside the gene matches. Germline V gives CDR1 SGHTA, CDR2 FQGNSA. CDR3 bases: TGTGCCAGCAGCAACCAGCGGGGATACGAGCAGTACTTC. Encoded protein: CASSNQRGYEQYF.

This clonotype showed up many times. This chain links TRBV6-2 or TRBV6-3 with TRBJ1-5, with D perhaps matching TRBD1 (5 bases). V lost 6 bases, J lost 4 bases, and 19 bases lay in between. Germline-derived CDR1 and CDR2 are MNHEY and SVGEGT. The length of the CDR3 is 16 residues. The CDR3 region is CASRNPTWGRNQPQHF. The CDR3 DNA is TGTGCCAGCAGGAACCCGACATGGGGACGGAATCAGCCCCAGCATTTT.

This clonotype was counted at least ten times. A much more abundant neighbour one base away suggests this may be a read error. The chain has TRBV20-1 and TRBJ1-2; D may be TRBD1 (5 bases). Trimming took off 6 bases at V and 4 bases at J, with 21 bases between the two ends. The CDR3 is made up of 15 amino acids. Germline CDR1 DFQATT, CDR2 SNEGSKA (reference sequence). This CDR3 is CSALSQQVFGYGYTF. CDR3 DNA sequence: TGCAGTGCCTTATCCCAACAGGTTTTCGGCTATGGCTACACCTTC.

In this sample, this clonotype turned up many times. V usage is TRBV3-1 and J usage is TRBJ2-1; 10 bases match TRBD2. Germline assignment: CDR1 LGHDT and CDR2 YNNKEL (reference sequence). The CDR3 runs to 16 residues. J was trimmed by 0 bases and V by 4 bases; bases with no gene match: 3. CDR3 nucleotides: TGTGCCAGCAGCCCCATAGCGGGGGGCTCCTACAATGAGCAGTTCTTC. Its translation: CASSPIAGGSYNEQFF.

Many counts were recorded for this clonotype. This chain joins TRBV6-1 and TRBJ2-2, with D unclear. CDR3 length equals 11 residues. V lost 6 bases to trimming and J lost 3 bases, with 2 bases between them. Germline lookup yields CDR1 MNHNS and CDR2 SASEGT. CDR3 sequence (DNA): TGTGCCAGCAGGTACACCGGGGAGCTGTTTTTT. This encodes CASRYTGELFF.

This clonotype was observed many times. This chain connects TRBV20-1 to TRBJ2-3; 9 positions agree with TRBD2. The V gene's germline CDR1 is DFQATT and CDR2 SNEGSKA (reference sequence). There are 14 residues in the CDR3. The V and J ends lost 6 bases and 3 bases, in that order; junction bases with no gene match: 7. DNA for the CDR3: TGCAGTGCCTCCAACCTAGCGGGAACAGATACGCAGTATTTT. It yields the protein CSASNLAGTDTQYF.

By sample share, this clonotype is medium-sized. The CDR3 loop is CASSPAAAGNYNEQFF. The CDR3 DNA reads as TGTGCCAGCAGCCCGGCGGCAGCGGGCAATTACAATGAGCAGTTCTTC. J is TRBJ2-1 and V is TRBV11-2; weak D call: TRBD2 (6 bases). CDR1 is SGHAT, CDR2 FQNNGV, per germline. V lost 5 bases and J 4 bases, leaving 18 bases between the germline ends. CDR3 length: 16 residues. Based on the CDR3 plus reference TRBV11-2 and TRBJ2-1, the full variable domain is EAGVAQSPRYKIIEKRQSVAFWCNPISGHATLYWYQQILGQGPKLLIQFQNNGVVDDSQLPKDRFSAERLKGVDSTLKIQPAKLEDSAVYLCASSPAAAGNYNEQFFGPGTRLTVL.

This clonotype was seen a few times. The chain combines TRBV29-1 with TRBJ1-1; D is unclear. The ends were cut back, 3 bases at V and 0 bases at J, with 11 bases in the middle. This CDR3 has 14 amino acids. Germline values: CDR1 SQVTM, CDR2 ANQGSEA. The CDR3 protein is CSVERALMNTEAFF. As DNA, the CDR3 is TGCAGCGTTGAGAGGGCTTTAATGAACACTGAAGCTTTCTTT.

This clonotype is medium-sized. The chain links TRBV7-2 to TRBJ1-5; D gene unclear. Germline V lookup: CDR1 SGHTA, CDR2 FQGNSA. The CDR3 loop spans 12 amino acids. Trimming pared 1 base from V and 9 bases from J, leaving 7 bases between. The CDR3 is CASSLDEGPQHF. DNA for the CDR3: TGTGCCAGCAGCTTAGACGAGGGGCCCCAGCATTTT.

This clonotype was observed many times. J is TRBJ1-5 and V is TRBV29-1, with a weak D call TRBD1 (6 bases). From germline, CDR1 is SQVTM and CDR2 ANQGSEA. The V gene lost 4 bases and the J gene lost 3 bases, with 10 bases spanning the gap. CDR3 length: 13 residues. CDR3 amino acids: CSVGQAHNQPQHF. CDR3 nucleotide sequence: TGCAGCGTTGGACAGGCCCACAATCAGCCCCAGCATTTT.

Judged by abundance, this clonotype is medium-sized (0.01 to 0.1%). The chain employs TRBV6-6 and TRBJ2-1; 7 bases are a match to TRBD2. The CDR3 consists of 14 residues. Looked up from germline, CDR1 is MNHNY and CDR2 is SVGAGI (reference sequence). Trimming took 4 bases from V and 7 from J; bases not matched to a gene: 7. This CDR3 reads CASSWPGEGNEQFF. The CDR3 DNA reads as TGTGCCAGCAGTTGGCCGGGGGAGGGGAATGAGCAGTTCTTC.

The rearrangement links TRBV7-6 to TRBJ2-7, with D unclear. The CDR3 has 17 amino acids. The V gene's germline CDR1 is SGHVS and CDR2 FNYEAQ. V lost 5 bases to trimming and J lost 0 bases, with 20 bases between them. The CDR3, as DNA: TGTGCCAGCAGCCGACCCGCGGAACAGCCTAGCTCCTACGAGCAGTACTTC. As protein: CASSRPAEQPSSYEQYF.

This clonotype was counted many times. This chain uses TRBV27 with TRBJ2-3, with 7 bases that match TRBD2. The J segment lost 8 bases and the V segment lost 3 bases, leaving 17 bases of the junction unmatched. This CDR3 contains 17 residues. CDR1 is MNHEY and CDR2 is SMNVEV in the germline V gene (reference sequence). The CDR3 nucleotides read TGTGCCAGCAGTTTTACCGGGACTAAGGGGCCGACGGGTACGCAGTATTTT. Its translation is CASSFTGTKGPTGTQYF.

In its sample, this clonotype was seen many times. V and J are TRBV7-8 and TRBJ2-7, with D perhaps matching TRBD1 (6 bases). The germline V gene encodes CDR1 SGHVS and CDR2 FQNEAQ. V was clipped by 6 bases and J by 0 bases, with 12 bases between them. This CDR3 has 14 amino acids. In nucleotides, the CDR3 is TGTGCCAGCAGGAAGACAGGCCTCTCCTACGAGCAGTACTTC. Translated: CASRKTGLSYEQYF.

This clonotype is classed as medium-sized. The genes are TRBV7-2 and TRBJ1-4, with 12 bases identical to TRBD1. The CDR3 sequence is 17 residues long. Trimming cost V 4 bases and J 4 bases; bases outside gene matches: 7. Germline CDR1 SGHTA, CDR2 FQGNSA. The CDR3, as DNA: TGTGCCAGCAGCTCTAGGGACAGGGGGCTTAATAATGAAAAACTGTTTTTT. This gives the protein CASSSRDRGLNNEKLFF.

By share, this clonotype ranks as medium-sized. The V call is TRBV20-1, the J call TRBJ2-5; a possible D gene is TRBD1 (5 bases). V gave up 3 bases and J gave up 2 bases, with 16 bases separating them. The CDR3 spans 15 residues. Germline CDR1 DFQATT, CDR2 SNEGSKA (reference sequence). CDR3 sequence reads: CSASGRITGQETQYF. CDR3 in DNA: TGCAGTGCTAGTGGGCGTATAACAGGACAAGAGACCCAGTACTTC.

This clonotype is labeled as medium-sized. V usage is TRBV14 and J usage is TRBJ1-1; the D is unclear. The CDR3 has 13 residues. The germline CDR1 and CDR2 sequences are SGHDN and FVKESK. With 1 base removed from V and 4 bases from J, the gap between germline ends came to 7 bases. CDR3 loop: CASSQGWITEAFF. The CDR3 DNA reads as TGTGCCAGCAGCCAAGGTTGGATCACTGAAGCTTTCTTT.

In its sample, this clonotype was seen many times. CDR3 in amino acids: CSVWEAYGYTF. The CDR3 coding sequence is TGCAGCGTCTGGGAGGCCTATGGCTACACCTTC. V and J are TRBV29-1 and TRBJ1-2; D unclear. The CDR3 extends over 11 amino acids. Trimming removed 6 bases at V and 4 bases at J, with 9 bases between. CDR1 is SQVTM, CDR2 ANQGSEA, per germline.

The table lists this clonotype with many counts. V gene TRBV13 combines with J gene TRBJ1-4, with TRBD1 as a possible D gene (5 bases). This CDR3 is built from 14 residues. Germline CDR1 reads PRHDT; CDR2 reads FYEKMQ (reference sequence). Trimming cost V 5 bases and J 6 bases, with 13 bases left between them. The CDR3 region is CASSAPGMDEKLFF. CDR3 bases: TGTGCCAGCAGCGCCCCAGGGATGGATGAAAAACTGTTTTTT.

The chain couples TRBV29-1 to TRBJ2-3; D is ambiguous. The CDR3 totals 10 residues. V was clipped by 3 bases and J by 8 bases, with 6 bases between them. Germline CDR1 is SQVTM and CDR2 is ANQGSEA. CDR3 region: CSVEFGTQYF. For the CDR3, the DNA is TGCAGCGTTGAGTTTGGTACGCAGTATTTT.

This clonotype occurred many times. The CDR3 bases are TGTGCTTCAACCAGGGGGAGGCCCTATGGCTACACCTTC. This sequence encodes CASTRGRPYGYTF. The rearrangement links TRBV19 to TRBJ1-2; TRBD1 matches 7 bases. The CDR3 totals 13 residues. Germline lookup yields CDR1 LNHDA and CDR2 SQIVND (reference sequence).

This clonotype has a count of ten or more. CDR3: CASSLGSTHYGYTF. The CDR3, as DNA: TGTGCCAGCAGCTTAGGGTCTACCCACTATGGCTACACCTTC. The V call is TRBV7-9, the J call TRBJ1-2; no firm D call. The germline CDR1 and CDR2 sequences are SEHNR and FQNEAQ (reference sequence). This CDR3 is 14 amino acids long. Deletions cut 1 base from V and 3 bases from J, with 9 bases between.

The chain carries TRBV12-3 or TRBV12-4 and TRBJ2-7, with 8 bases lining up with TRBD2. This CDR3 spans 14 amino acids. V trimming: 3 bases; J trimming: 5 bases; junction bases outside the gene matches: 6. The CDR3: CASSFRGGGDEQYF. The CDR3, as DNA: TGTGCCAGCAGTTTCCGGGGGGGAGGGGACGAGCAGTACTTC.

The sample holds many counts of this clonotype. V usage is TRBV7-2 and J usage is TRBJ2-3; 11 bases align to TRBD2. CDR3 length: 18 amino acids. After removal of 3 bases from V and 0 bases from J, the junction contained 8 bases not matched to a gene. The V gene's germline CDR1 is SGHTA and CDR2 FQGNSA. CDR3 region: CASSFQPLAGGSTDTQYF. The CDR3 DNA sequence: TGTGCCAGCAGCTTCCAGCCCTTAGCGGGGGGGAGCACAGATACGCAGTATTTT.